Given below is one T cell receptor beta chain in context. The target antigen is unknown. This sample stems from a study of cytomegalovirus exposure and HLA in healthy donors. Amplification used 60 Vbeta primers and 13 Jbeta primers. TCRdb's table, derived via immunoSEQ multiplex PCR, lists solely in-frame clones and lacks some. Here the sample spans about 150,000 clones, about 80% being singletons. Donors showed nominal health when sampled, although they likely had unrecorded immune exposures. The CDR3 sequence is 12 residues long. The V and J ends lost 3 bases and 5 bases respectively, with 7 bases between them. In germline, CDR1 is SGHAT, CDR2 FQNNGV. Findings and limits, study-wide: Later genetic work tied a missense DCLRE1C variant to beta-chain V and J trimming.

This chain joins TRBV11-2 and TRBJ1-1, with D uncertain. The sequencing sample was made of PBMCs. This receptor was taken from a woman aged 45-59 years in good health and CMV-seropositive. CDR3 nucleotides: TGTGCCAGCAGCTTTGGGGAGACTGAAGCTTTCTTT. Translating gives CASSFGETEAFF.